These 13 T cell receptor beta chains share one sample of origin, sequenced in a study of T cell responses to AZD1222 COVID-19 vaccine. TCRdb's table, derived via immunoSEQ multiplex PCR, lists solely in-frame clones and lacks some. Of more than 90,000 clones listed, 70% to 85% are singletons. This specimen was peripheral blood, taken 28 days after the second AZD1222 dose. These receptors came from an adult who received the AZD1222 COVID-19 vaccine.

V and J are TRBV27 and TRBJ2-5, with D maybe TRBD2 (6 bases). Trimming pared 8 bases from V and 5 bases from J, leaving 18 bases between. The germline V gene has CDR1 MNHEY and CDR2 SMNVEV (reference sequence). The CDR3 covers 14 residues. The CDR3 reads CASALGGVGETQYF. In DNA, the CDR3 is TGTGCCAGCGCCCTCGGGGGAGTAGGGGAGACCCAGTACTTC.

The DNA for the CDR3 is TGTGCCAGCAGTGAAGGGGGGCTGGGCTATGGCTACACCTTC. Translation gives CASSEGGLGYGYTF. The V call is TRBV2, the J call TRBJ1-2, with D possibly being TRBD1 (6 bases). V shed 1 base and J shed 4 bases, with 10 bases lying between them. CDR1 and CDR2 (germline): SNHLY, FYNNEI. The CDR3 has 14 residues.

In the case of this clone: Other DNA variants within this sample encode the same CDR3. The chain joins TRBV7-9 to TRBJ2-7; 8 bases fit TRBD1. Germline assignment: CDR1 SEHNR and CDR2 FQNEAQ (reference sequence). This CDR3 region has 14 residues. V shed 1 base and J 4 bases; nucleotides not matched to a gene: 3. CDR3 DNA sequence: TGTGCCAGCAGCTTAGGGACAGGGTCTTACGAGCAGTACTTC. Encoded protein: CASSLGTGSYEQYF. Using reference TRBV7-9 and TRBJ2-7 for the parts outside the CDR3, the full variable domain is DTGVSQNPRHKITKRGQNVTFRCDPISEHNRLYWYRQTLGQGPEFLTYFQNEAQLEKSRLLSDRFSAERPKGSFSTLEIQRTEQGDSAMYLCASSLGTGSYEQYFGPGTRLTVT.

CDR3 sequence reads: CAYNGRAQQFF. The CDR3 bases are TGTGCCTACAACGGGAGAGCCCAGCAGTTCTTC. The V call is TRBV30, the J call TRBJ2-1, with a tentative D call TRBD2 (6 bases). CDR3 length: 11 residues. V was shortened by 7 bases and J by 11 bases, with 15 bases between the two germline ends. The germline V gene encodes CDR1 GTSNPN and CDR2 SVGIG (reference sequence).

The rearrangement links TRBV5-1 to TRBJ1-2; D may be TRBD1 (5 bases). The ends were cut back, 2 bases at V and 7 bases at J, with 12 bases in the middle. The CDR3 loop spans 13 amino acids. Germline V gives CDR1 SGHRS, CDR2 YFSETQ. CDR3 in amino acids: CASSFIGDAGYTF. The CDR3 DNA sequence: TGCGCCAGCAGCTTTATCGGGGACGCTGGCTACACCTTC. Together with reference TRBV5-1 and TRBJ1-2, the CDR3 gives the full variable domain: KAGVTQTPRYLIKTRGQQVTLSCSPISGHRSVSWYQQTPGQGLQFLFEYFSETQRNKGNFPGRFSGRQFSNSRSEMNVSTLELGDSALYLCASSFIGDAGYTFGSGTRLTVV.

This clone was seen once. The gene calls are TRBV19 and TRBJ2-5, with 12 nucleotides matching TRBD1. V shed 8 bases and J 5 bases; nucleotides not matched to a gene: 15. This CDR3 is built from 17 residues. The germline gives CDR1 LNHDA, CDR2 SQIVND (reference sequence). The CDR3 DNA reads TGTGCCAGTGTATGGGACAGGGGGCACTTTTTGACGGAGACCCAGTACTTC. This sequence encodes CASVWDRGHFLTETQYF.

The DNA of the CDR3 is TGTGCCAGCAGCTTAGTTCCTCCGCTGACTAGCGGGGGGGGAAATGAGCAGTTCTTC. Translating gives CASSLVPPLTSGGGNEQFF. The rearrangement joins TRBV7-7 to TRBJ2-1; 14 nucleotides agree with TRBD2. The length of the CDR3 is 19 residues. Trimming at V came to 1 base and at J to 7 bases, leaving 12 bases not matched to a gene. Germline assignment: CDR1 SSHAT and CDR2 FNYEAQ (reference sequence). Full variable domain (rest looked up from reference TRBV7-7 and TRBJ2-1): GAGVSQSPRYKVTKRGQDVTLRCDPISSHATLYWYQQALGQGPEFLTYFNYEAQPDKSGLPSDRFSAERPEGSISTLTIQRTEQRDSAMYRCASSLVPPLTSGGGNEQFFGPGTRLTVL.

The chain is built from TRBV7-2 and TRBJ2-7; D gene uncertain. This CDR3 has 11 residues. V was clipped by 5 bases and J by 0 bases, with 2 bases between them. Germline assignment: CDR1 SGHTA and CDR2 FQGNSA. CDR3: CASSPSYEQYF. Here the CDR3 DNA reads TGTGCCAGCAGCCCCTCCTACGAGCAGTACTTC.

This chain uses TRBV28 with TRBJ1-5; D remains ambiguous. Germline-derived CDR1 and CDR2 are MDHEN and SYDVKM. The CDR3 totals 13 residues. V gave up 6 bases and J gave up 1 base, with 7 bases separating them. CDR3 loop: CASSAVSNQPQHF. The CDR3 DNA reads TGTGCCAGCAGCGCGGTCAGCAATCAGCCCCAGCATTTT.

This chain connects TRBV6-2 or TRBV6-3 to TRBJ1-5; D not resolved. There are 15 residues in the CDR3. V was shortened by 5 bases and J by 0 bases, with 11 bases between the two germline ends. Germline CDR1 MNHEY, CDR2 SVGEGT. The chain's CDR3 is CASSPLLSSNQPQHF. The CDR3 nucleotides are TGTGCCAGCAGTCCCCTCCTGAGTAGCAATCAGCCCCAGCATTTT.

Concerning this clone: A junction end diverges from the germline sequence, so it may reflect a read error. V gene TRBV4-1 combines with J gene TRBJ1-5, with D hard to call. The CDR3 is 12 amino acids. CDR1 and CDR2 (germline): MGHRA, YSYEKL. This CDR3 is CASSQGNQPQHF. Written as DNA, the CDR3 is TGCGCCAGCAGCCAAGGCAACCAGCCCCAGCATTTT.

This rearrangement joins TRBV27 to TRBJ2-1, with D possibly being TRBD2 (5 bases). From germline, CDR1 is MNHEY and CDR2 SMNVEV (reference sequence). The V end was cut by 3 bases, the J end by 10 bases, with 13 bases between. CDR3 length equals 13 residues. The DNA for the CDR3 is TGTGCCAGCAGTTTTCCCTTAGCGAGGGAGCAGTTCTTC. Translation: CASSFPLAREQFF.

This clone was counted between two and nine times. This sequence joins TRBV2 and TRBJ2-5, with D unclear. CDR3 size: 11 residues. The germline V gene has CDR1 SNHLY and CDR2 FYNNEI. V dropped 3 bases and J dropped 5 bases, with 4 bases sitting between them. Here the CDR3 reads CASSEVETQYF. CDR3 in DNA: TGTGCCAGCAGTGAGGTCGAGACCCAGTACTTC.